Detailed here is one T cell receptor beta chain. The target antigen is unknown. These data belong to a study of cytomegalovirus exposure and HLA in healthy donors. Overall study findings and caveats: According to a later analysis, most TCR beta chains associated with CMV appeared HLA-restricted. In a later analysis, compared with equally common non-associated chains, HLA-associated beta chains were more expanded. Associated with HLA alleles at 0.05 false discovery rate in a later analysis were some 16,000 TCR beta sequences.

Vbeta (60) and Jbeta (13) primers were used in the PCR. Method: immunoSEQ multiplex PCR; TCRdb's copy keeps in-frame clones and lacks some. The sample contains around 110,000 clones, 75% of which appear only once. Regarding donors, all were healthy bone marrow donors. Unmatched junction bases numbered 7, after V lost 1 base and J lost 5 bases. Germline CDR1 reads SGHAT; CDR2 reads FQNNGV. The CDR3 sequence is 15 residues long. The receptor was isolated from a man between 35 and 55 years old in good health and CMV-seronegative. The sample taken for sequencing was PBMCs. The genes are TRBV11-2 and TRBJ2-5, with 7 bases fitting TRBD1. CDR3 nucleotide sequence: TGTGCCAGCAGCTTAGGACAGGGAAGAGGGGAGACCCAGTACTTC. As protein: CASSLGQGRGETQYF.